This T cell receptor beta chain was recorded in a study of control samples from healthy donors and cancer patients. After removal of 3 bases from V and 5 bases from J, the junction contained 8 bases not matched to a gene. This CDR3 is built from 18 residues. Germline V lookup: CDR1 MDHEN, CDR2 SYDVKM. Profiling relied on immunoSEQ multiplex PCR, and the TCRdb table lists in-frame clones only, not all of them. The sample has about 140,000 clones, roughly 92% seen once. Input material: blood. This TCR derives from a man aged 25 to 45 in good health. This rearrangement joins TRBV28 to TRBJ2-2, with 14 bases fitting TRBD2. CDR3 sequence: CASSLTSGRAGVTGELFF. The CDR3 DNA is TGTGCCAGCAGTTTGACTAGCGGGAGGGCCGGGGTGACCGGGGAGCTGTTTTTT.